This T cell receptor (beta chain) appears in the sequencing data of a study of CD8+ T cells in alopecia areata. This clone was recorded only once. The CDR3 is 14 residues long. In germline, CDR1 is SGHTA, CDR2 FQGNSA. V lost 0 bases to trimming and J lost 0 bases, with 2 bases between them. Treatment here: oral pan-JAK inhibitor, 5-10 mg twice daily. Researchers gathered lesional scalp punch biopsies and peripheral blood from patients with alopecia areata. Once RNA had been extracted, it was reverse transcribed into cDNA to act as the sequencing template. Data came from immunoSEQ multiplex PCR; TCRdb stores just in-frame clones and leaves some out. The table has 10,000 to 15,000 clones, 65% to 70% seen once.

The chain uses TRBV7-2 and TRBJ2-2, with D uncertain. The receptor's source is a human donor with alopecia areata. This specimen consisted of skin, obtained at week 4, from a patient treated with tofacitinib. The chain's CDR3 is CASSLAANTGELFF. DNA of the CDR3: TGTGCCAGCAGCTTAGCAGCGAACACCGGGGAGCTGTTTTTT.